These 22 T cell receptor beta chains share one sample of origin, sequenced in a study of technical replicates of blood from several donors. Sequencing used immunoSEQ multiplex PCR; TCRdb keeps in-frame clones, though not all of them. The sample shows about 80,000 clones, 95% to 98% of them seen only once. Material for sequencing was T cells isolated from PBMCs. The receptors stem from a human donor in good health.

The CDR3 loop reads CASSSSQYEKLFF. The CDR3 coding sequence is TGTGCCAGCAGTTCCTCACAGTATGAAAAACTGTTTTTT. The chain uses TRBV28 and TRBJ1-4; D unclear. V shed 4 bases and J shed 6 bases, with 9 bases lying between them. Germline CDR1 is MDHEN and CDR2 is SYDVKM. The CDR3 has 13 amino acids.

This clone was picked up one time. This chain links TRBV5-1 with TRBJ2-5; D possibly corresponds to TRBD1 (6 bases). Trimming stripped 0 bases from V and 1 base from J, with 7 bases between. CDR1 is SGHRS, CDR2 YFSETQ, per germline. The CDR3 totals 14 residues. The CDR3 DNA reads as TGCGCCAGCAGCTTGGGGGGGCCCCAAGAGACCCAGTACTTC. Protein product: CASSLGGPQETQYF.

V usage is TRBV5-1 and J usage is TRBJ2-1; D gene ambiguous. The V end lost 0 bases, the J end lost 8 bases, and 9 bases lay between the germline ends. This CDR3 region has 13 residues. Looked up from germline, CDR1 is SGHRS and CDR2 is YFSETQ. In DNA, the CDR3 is TGCGCCAGCAGCTTGGAGGTCGCGGATGAGCAGTTCTTC. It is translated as CASSLEVADEQFF.

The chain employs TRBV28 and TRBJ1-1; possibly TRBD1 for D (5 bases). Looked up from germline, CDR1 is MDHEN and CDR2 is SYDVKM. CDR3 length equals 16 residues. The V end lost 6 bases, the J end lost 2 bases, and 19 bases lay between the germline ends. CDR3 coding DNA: TGTGCCAGCAGGACCTATCGGGGGGGGATAAACACTGAAGCTTTCTTT. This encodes CASRTYRGGINTEAFF.

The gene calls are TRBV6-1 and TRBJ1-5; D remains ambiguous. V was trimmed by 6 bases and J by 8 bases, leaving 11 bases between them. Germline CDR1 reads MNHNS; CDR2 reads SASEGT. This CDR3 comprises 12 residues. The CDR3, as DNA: TGTGCCAGCAGGGACTTCGACAAGCCCCAGCATTTT. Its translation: CASRDFDKPQHF.

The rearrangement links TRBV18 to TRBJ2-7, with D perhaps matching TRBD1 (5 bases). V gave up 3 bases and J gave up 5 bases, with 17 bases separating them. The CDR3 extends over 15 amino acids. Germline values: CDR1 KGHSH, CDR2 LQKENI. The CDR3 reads CASSPPLGREHEQYF. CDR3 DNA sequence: TGTGCCAGCTCACCCCCACTCGGCAGGGAACACGAGCAGTACTTC.

The CDR3 DNA reads as TGTGCCAGCAGTTCGCCCCGCAGGGGTTTGGTTCGTAATGAGCAGTTCTTC. Translation gives CASSSPRRGLVRNEQFF. The chain employs TRBV28 and TRBJ2-1, with D perhaps matching TRBD1 (6 bases). Germline V CDR1 and CDR2: MDHEN, SYDVKM. Trimming took off 4 bases at V and 7 bases at J, with 23 bases between the two ends. This CDR3 is built from 17 residues.

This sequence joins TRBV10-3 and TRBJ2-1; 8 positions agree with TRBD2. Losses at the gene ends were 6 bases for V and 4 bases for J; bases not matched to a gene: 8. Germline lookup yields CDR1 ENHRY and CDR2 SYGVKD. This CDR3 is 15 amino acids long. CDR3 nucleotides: TGTGCCATCAGGGATAGCGGGGCCCAGTACAATGAGCAGTTCTTC. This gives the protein CAIRDSGAQYNEQFF.

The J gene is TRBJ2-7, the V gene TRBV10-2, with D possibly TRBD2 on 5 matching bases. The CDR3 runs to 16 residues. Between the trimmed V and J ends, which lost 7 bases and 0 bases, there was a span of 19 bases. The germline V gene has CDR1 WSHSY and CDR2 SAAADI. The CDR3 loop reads CASTIGLPVSSYEQYF. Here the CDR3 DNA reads TGCGCCAGCACTATCGGACTCCCAGTTAGCTCCTACGAGCAGTACTTC.

The CDR3 nucleotides read TGTGCCAGCAGACCCGCATGGGTTATAGAGGGCGAGCAGTACTTC. Translation: CASRPAWVIEGEQYF. The chain has TRBV6-4 and TRBJ2-7; maybe TRBD2 (5 bases). V shed 6 bases and J shed 6 bases, with 21 bases lying between them. Germline loops: CDR1 MRHNA, CDR2 SNTAGT. The CDR3 contains 15 residues.

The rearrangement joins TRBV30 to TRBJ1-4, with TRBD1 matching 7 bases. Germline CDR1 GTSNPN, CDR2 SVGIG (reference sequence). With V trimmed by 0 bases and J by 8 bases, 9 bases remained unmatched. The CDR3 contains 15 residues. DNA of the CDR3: TGTGCCTGGAGTGTTCAACAGGGGCTAGGGGAAAAACTGTTTTTT. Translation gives CAWSVQQGLGEKLFF.

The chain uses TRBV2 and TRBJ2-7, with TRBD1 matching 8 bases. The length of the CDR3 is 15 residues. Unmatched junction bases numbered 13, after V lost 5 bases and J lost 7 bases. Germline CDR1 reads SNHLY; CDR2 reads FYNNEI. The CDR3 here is CASSPGQGATLEQYF. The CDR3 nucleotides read TGTGCCAGCAGTCCCGGACAGGGTGCGACTTTGGAGCAGTACTTC.

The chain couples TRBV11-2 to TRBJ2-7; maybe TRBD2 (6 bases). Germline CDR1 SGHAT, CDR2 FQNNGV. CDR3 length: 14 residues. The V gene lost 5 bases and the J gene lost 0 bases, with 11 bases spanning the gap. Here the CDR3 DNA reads TGTGCCAGCAGCGTCCCCGGGAGCTCCTACGAGCAGTACTTC. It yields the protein CASSVPGSSYEQYF.

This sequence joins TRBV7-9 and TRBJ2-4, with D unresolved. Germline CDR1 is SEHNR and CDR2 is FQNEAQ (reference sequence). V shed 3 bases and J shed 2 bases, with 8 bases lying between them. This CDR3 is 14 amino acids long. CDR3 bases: TGTGCCAGCAGCTTTGGCCCTCCCAAAAACATTCAGTACTTC. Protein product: CASSFGPPKNIQYF.

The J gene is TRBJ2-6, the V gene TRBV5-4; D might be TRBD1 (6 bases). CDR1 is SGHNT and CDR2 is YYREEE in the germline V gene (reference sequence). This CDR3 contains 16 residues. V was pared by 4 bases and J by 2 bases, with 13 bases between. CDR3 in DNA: TGTGCCAGCAGCCCACAAAACAGGGCTGGGGCCAACGTCCTGACTTTC. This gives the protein CASSPQNRAGANVLTF.

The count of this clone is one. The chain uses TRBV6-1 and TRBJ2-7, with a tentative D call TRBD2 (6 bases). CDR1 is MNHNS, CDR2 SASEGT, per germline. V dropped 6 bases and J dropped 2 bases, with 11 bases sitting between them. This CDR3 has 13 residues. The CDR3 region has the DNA TGTGCCAGCAGGCGGGACGCGGCCTACGAGCAGTACTTC. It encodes CASRRDAAYEQYF.

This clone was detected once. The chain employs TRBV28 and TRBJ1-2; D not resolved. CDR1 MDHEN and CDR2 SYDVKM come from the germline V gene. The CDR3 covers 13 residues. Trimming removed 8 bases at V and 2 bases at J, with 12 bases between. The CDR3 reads CASPATGNYGYTF. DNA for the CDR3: TGTGCCAGCCCCGCAACGGGAAACTATGGCTACACCTTC.

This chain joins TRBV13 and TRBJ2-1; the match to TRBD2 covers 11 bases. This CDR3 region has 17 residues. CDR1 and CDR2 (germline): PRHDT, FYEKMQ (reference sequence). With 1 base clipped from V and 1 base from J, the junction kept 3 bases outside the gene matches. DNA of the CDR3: TGTGCCAGCAGCTTAGATCTAGCGGGAGGTTCCTACAATGAGCAGTTCTTC. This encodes CASSLDLAGGSYNEQFF.

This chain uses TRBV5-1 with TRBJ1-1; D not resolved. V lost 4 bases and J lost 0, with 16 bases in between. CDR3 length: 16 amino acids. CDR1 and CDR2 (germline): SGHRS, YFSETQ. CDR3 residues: CASSPGGLALNTEAFF. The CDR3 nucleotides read TGCGCCAGCAGCCCCGGCGGGCTGGCGCTGAACACTGAAGCTTTCTTT.

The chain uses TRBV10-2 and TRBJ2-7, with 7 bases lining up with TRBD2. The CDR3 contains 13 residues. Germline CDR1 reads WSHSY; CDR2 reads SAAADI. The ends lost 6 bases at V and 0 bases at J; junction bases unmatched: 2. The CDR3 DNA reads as TGCGCCAGCAGCGGGGGGAGCTCCTACGAGCAGTACTTC. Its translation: CASSGGSSYEQYF.

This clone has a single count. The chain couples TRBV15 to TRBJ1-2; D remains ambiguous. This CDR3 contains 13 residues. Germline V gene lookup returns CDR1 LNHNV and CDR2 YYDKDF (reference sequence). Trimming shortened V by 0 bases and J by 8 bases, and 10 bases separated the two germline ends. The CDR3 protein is CATSREVGRGYTF. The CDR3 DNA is TGTGCCACCAGCAGAGAGGTTGGCCGCGGCTACACCTTC.

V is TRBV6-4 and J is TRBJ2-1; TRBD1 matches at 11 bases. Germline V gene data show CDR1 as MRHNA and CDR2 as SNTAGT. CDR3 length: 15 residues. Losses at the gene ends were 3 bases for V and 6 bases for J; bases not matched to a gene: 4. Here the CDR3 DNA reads TGTGCCAGCAGTGAAGGTGGGACAGGGGGCAATGAGCAGTTCTTC. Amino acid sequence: CASSEGGTGGNEQFF.